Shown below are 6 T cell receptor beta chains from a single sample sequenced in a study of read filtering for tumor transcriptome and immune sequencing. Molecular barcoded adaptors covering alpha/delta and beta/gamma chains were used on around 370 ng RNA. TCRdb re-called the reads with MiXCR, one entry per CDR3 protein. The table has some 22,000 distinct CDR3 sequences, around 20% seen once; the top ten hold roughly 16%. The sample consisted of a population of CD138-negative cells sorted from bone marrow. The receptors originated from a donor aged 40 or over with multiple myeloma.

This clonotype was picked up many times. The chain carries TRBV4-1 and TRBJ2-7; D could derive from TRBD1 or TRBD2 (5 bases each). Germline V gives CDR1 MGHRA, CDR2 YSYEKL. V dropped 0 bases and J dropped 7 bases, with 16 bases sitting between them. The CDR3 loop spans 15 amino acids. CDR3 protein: CASSQEVGGPGEQYF. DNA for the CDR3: TGCGCCAGCAGCCAAGAAGTTGGGGGACCTGGGGAGCAGTACTTC.

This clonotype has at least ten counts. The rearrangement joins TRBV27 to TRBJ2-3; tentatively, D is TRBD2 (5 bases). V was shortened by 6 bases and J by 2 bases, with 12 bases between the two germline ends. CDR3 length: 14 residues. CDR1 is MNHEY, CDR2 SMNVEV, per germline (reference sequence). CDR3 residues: CASSLALSTDTQYF. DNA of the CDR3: TGTGCCAGCAGCCTAGCCCTTTCCACAGATACGCAGTATTTT.

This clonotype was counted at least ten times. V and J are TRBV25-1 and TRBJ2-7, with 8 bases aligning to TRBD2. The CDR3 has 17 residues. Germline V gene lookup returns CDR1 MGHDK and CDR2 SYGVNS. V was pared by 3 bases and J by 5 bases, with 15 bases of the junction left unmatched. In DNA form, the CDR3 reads TGTGCCAGCAGTGAGGCTGGGTTAGCGGGAAATTACCACGAGCAGTACTTC. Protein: CASSEAGLAGNYHEQYF.

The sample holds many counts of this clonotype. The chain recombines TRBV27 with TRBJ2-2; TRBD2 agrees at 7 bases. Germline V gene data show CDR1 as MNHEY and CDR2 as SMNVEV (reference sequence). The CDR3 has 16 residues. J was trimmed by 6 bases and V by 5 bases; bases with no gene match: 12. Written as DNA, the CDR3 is TGTGCCAGCAGTGGCCACGAGGCGGGAGTATCCGGGGAGCTGTTTTTT. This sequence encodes CASSGHEAGVSGELFF.

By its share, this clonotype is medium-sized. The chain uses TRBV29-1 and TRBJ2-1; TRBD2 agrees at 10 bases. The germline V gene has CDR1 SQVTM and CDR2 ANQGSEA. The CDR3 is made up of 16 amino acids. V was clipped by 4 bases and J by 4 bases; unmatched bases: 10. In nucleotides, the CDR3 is TGCAGCGTTGCCGGTGGACTAGCGGAAATATACAATGAGCAGTTCTTC. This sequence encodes CSVAGGLAEIYNEQFF.

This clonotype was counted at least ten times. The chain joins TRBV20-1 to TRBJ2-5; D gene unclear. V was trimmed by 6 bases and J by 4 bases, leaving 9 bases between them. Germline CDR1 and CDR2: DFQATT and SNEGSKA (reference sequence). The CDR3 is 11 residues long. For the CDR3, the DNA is TGCAGTGCGAGTATCGGAGAGACCCAGTACTTC. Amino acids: CSASIGETQYF.